These 18 T cell receptor beta chains came from one sample sequenced in a study of Ad26.COV2.S vaccination and SARS-CoV-2 variants. The assay was immunoSEQ multiplex PCR, and TCRdb's table has in-frame clones only and misses some. Among 360,000 or so clones listed, roughly 91% were seen once. As to treatment: roughly 18 received Ad26.COV2.S at low or high dose, single or two shots; 5 received placebo; per-sample allocation not given. Sampling took place 63 days after the first vaccine or placebo injection. The specimen comprised peripheral blood, sampled in a trial of Ad26.COV2.S vaccine versus placebo. Receptor source: a person between 18 and 59 years old who received the Ad26.COV2.S COVID-19 vaccine or a placebo.

In this sample, this clone turned up a few times. This chain connects TRBV6-6 to TRBJ2-6; D is unresolved. Germline V gene lookup returns CDR1 MNHNY and CDR2 SVGAGI (reference sequence). The CDR3 extends over 15 amino acids. V was pared by 6 bases and J by 2 bases, with 11 bases between. DNA for the CDR3: TGTGCCAGCAGAGTAGACGGTACTGGGGCCAACGTCCTGACTTTC. It yields the protein CASRVDGTGANVLTF.

CDR3 sequence (DNA): TGTGCCAGCAGTGGTCGACAGGGGGTTTACTATGGCTACACCTTC. Translation gives CASSGRQGVYYGYTF. The V call is TRBV2, the J call TRBJ1-2; 9 bases agree with TRBD1. This CDR3 spans 15 amino acids. Germline V gives CDR1 SNHLY, CDR2 FYNNEI. V trimming: 4 bases; J trimming: 3 bases; junction bases outside the gene matches: 6.

The V gene is TRBV6-2 or TRBV6-3, the J gene TRBJ1-1; D not certain. V dropped 4 bases and J dropped 1 base, with 7 bases sitting between them. Per germline, CDR1 MNHEY and CDR2 SVGEGT. This CDR3 spans 13 amino acids. The CDR3 here is CASSSTENTEAFF. In DNA, the CDR3 is TGTGCCAGCAGTTCTACAGAGAACACTGAAGCTTTCTTT.

This sequence joins TRBV5-1 and TRBJ2-2; 8 bases are shared with TRBD1. Trimming at V came to 5 bases and at J to 4 bases, leaving 10 bases not matched to a gene. CDR1 is SGHRS and CDR2 is YFSETQ in the germline V gene. This CDR3 is built from 16 residues. Here the CDR3 DNA reads TGCGCCAGCAGAACAGGGGGAGCGCGCAGCACCGGGGAGCTGTTTTTT. Translating gives CASRTGGARSTGELFF.

The rearrangement joins TRBV5-8 to TRBJ1-1; 7 nucleotides align to TRBD1. Germline CDR1 is SGHTS and CDR2 is YDEGEE. CDR3 size: 15 residues. Trimming cost V 2 bases and J 3 bases; bases outside gene matches: 7. The CDR3 here is CASSFSTGLDTEAFF. DNA for the CDR3: TGTGCCAGCAGCTTCTCGACAGGGCTGGACACTGAAGCTTTCTTT.

This rearrangement joins TRBV5-1 to TRBJ2-7, with D perhaps matching TRBD1 or TRBD2 (6 bases each). V was shortened by 4 bases and J by 4 bases, with 9 bases between the two germline ends. The V gene's germline CDR1 is SGHRS and CDR2 YFSETQ. CDR3 length: 12 residues. Here the CDR3 reads CASSEGGYEQYF. The CDR3 region has the DNA TGCGCCAGCAGCGAAGGGGGGTACGAGCAGTACTTC.

The J gene is TRBJ2-1, the V gene TRBV27; 10 nucleotides agree with TRBD2. Losses at the gene ends were 3 bases for V and 4 bases for J; bases not matched to a gene: 0. The V gene's germline CDR1 is MNHEY and CDR2 SMNVEV (reference sequence). The CDR3 consists of 14 residues. CDR3: CASSFSGGYNEQFF. In DNA form, the CDR3 reads TGTGCCAGCAGTTTTAGCGGGGGGTACAATGAGCAGTTCTTC.

The chain employs TRBV27 and TRBJ2-7; 8 bases fit TRBD1. The junction had 9 bases not matched to a gene; V was cut back by 4 bases and J by 4 bases. Germline CDR1 reads MNHEY; CDR2 reads SMNVEV (reference sequence). This CDR3 comprises 15 residues. The CDR3 nucleotides are TGTGCCAGCAGTTCGCACGGACAGGGCCTTTACGAGCAGTACTTC. It is translated as CASSSHGQGLYEQYF.

The chain employs TRBV6-6 and TRBJ1-1; tentative D call: TRBD1 (5 bases). Trimming removed 5 bases at V and 1 base at J, with 14 bases between. The CDR3 is 15 amino acids. The V gene's germline CDR1 is MNHNY and CDR2 SVGAGI (reference sequence). CDR3 sequence: CASSPRGVGNTEAFF. DNA of the CDR3: TGTGCCAGCAGTCCCCGGGGGGTTGGGAACACTGAAGCTTTCTTT.

This clone has a handful of counts. This chain uses TRBV18 with TRBJ2-5; 10 bases align to TRBD2. The CDR3 length is 19 residues. Germline lookup yields CDR1 KGHSH and CDR2 LQKENI. Losses at the gene ends were 0 bases for V and 0 bases for J; bases not matched to a gene: 10. The CDR3 nucleotides are TGTGCCAGCTCACCACCGGTGCTAGCGGGGGAGAGGTACCAAGAGACCCAGTACTTC. Translating gives CASSPPVLAGERYQETQYF.

The rearrangement uses TRBV9 and TRBJ1-6, with D unresolved. CDR3 length: 13 residues. The germline V gene encodes CDR1 SGDLS and CDR2 YYNGEE. The germline V and J ends were trimmed by 7 bases and 8 bases, with 13 bases remaining between them. CDR3 residues: CASGSASDSPLHF. CDR3 coding DNA: TGTGCCAGCGGGTCCGCTTCGGATTCACCCCTCCACTTT.

The J gene is TRBJ1-1, the V gene TRBV4-1, with D tentatively TRBD1 (5 bases). V shed 1 base and J shed 0 bases, with 9 bases lying between them. Germline CDR1 is MGHRA and CDR2 is YSYEKL. The CDR3 is made up of 15 amino acids. DNA for the CDR3: TGCGCCAGCAGCCAAGCGCAAGGGGTGAACACTGAAGCTTTCTTT. As protein: CASSQAQGVNTEAFF.

As to this clone: Its ends do not fully match the called genes, so a read error is possible. The chain links TRBV6-2 or TRBV6-3 to TRBJ2-2; D uncertain. The length of the CDR3 is 13 residues. Germline V gene data show CDR1 as MNHEY and CDR2 as SVGEGT. The CDR3 loop reads CATSAPNTGELFF. The CDR3 nucleotides are TGTGCCACCAGTGCCCCAAACACCGGGGAGCTGTTTTTT.

The gene calls are TRBV19 and TRBJ2-2; the D gene could be TRBD1 or TRBD2 (6 bases each). Germline lookup yields CDR1 LNHDA and CDR2 SQIVND (reference sequence). CDR3 size: 14 residues. The germline V and J ends were trimmed by 9 bases and 4 bases, with 15 bases remaining between them. CDR3 in amino acids: CASLRGASTGELFF. Written as DNA, the CDR3 is TGTGCCAGCTTAAGGGGGGCCAGCACCGGGGAGCTGTTTTTT.

V and J are TRBV15 and TRBJ1-2, with 7 positions matching TRBD1. With 5 bases clipped from V and 6 bases from J, the junction kept 9 bases outside the gene matches. The germline V gene has CDR1 LNHNV and CDR2 YYDKDF (reference sequence). The CDR3 extends over 14 amino acids. The CDR3 loop reads CATSGGQAGDGYTF. The CDR3 nucleotides read TGTGCCACCAGCGGCGGACAGGCGGGGGATGGCTACACCTTC.

V is TRBV19 and J is TRBJ1-1; D is perhaps TRBD1 (5 bases). The germline CDR1 and CDR2 sequences are LNHDA and SQIVND (reference sequence). Trimming took 3 bases from V and 4 from J, leaving 9 bases between them. The CDR3 sequence is 13 residues long. The CDR3 here is CASSIQGSTEAFF. The CDR3 nucleotides read TGTGCCAGTAGTATCCAGGGAAGCACTGAAGCTTTCTTT.

This clone was observed a few times. The rearrangement joins TRBV19 to TRBJ2-7, with D unclear. The CDR3 loop spans 13 amino acids. Germline CDR1 and CDR2: LNHDA and SQIVND (reference sequence). The ends were cut back, 3 bases at V and 3 bases at J, with 9 bases in the middle. In nucleotides, the CDR3 is TGTGCCAGTAGTATGGCCCCAGTCTACGAGCAGTACTTC. It codes for CASSMAPVYEQYF.

The rearrangement uses TRBV7-9 and TRBJ1-2; 8 bases are shared with TRBD1. Germline CDR1 is SEHNR and CDR2 is FQNEAQ (reference sequence). V lost 1 base, J lost 4 bases, and 5 bases stayed unmatched. The CDR3 spans 15 residues. The CDR3 here is CASSLVGDRGYGYTF. The CDR3, as DNA: TGTGCCAGCAGCTTAGTGGGTGACAGGGGCTATGGCTACACCTTC.